Below, 7 T cell receptor beta chains from the same sample are listed, as sequenced in a study of Graves' ophthalmopathy and Graves' hyperthyroidism. Amplification targeted the TCR beta CDR3 regions, with RNA transcripts as the source material. The workflow started with a first-round RT-PCR run with HTBI primers and then moved on to a second-round multiplex PCR. Using its own MiXCR run on the multiplex PCR reads, TCRdb lists one record per CDR3 protein. The sample carries 1 million to 1.3 million distinct CDR3 sequences, about 40% recorded once. The material sequenced was peripheral blood or thyroid tissue (not recorded which). These receptors all stem from an adult man with Graves' hyperthyroidism.

Details on this clonotype: The junction departs from the called germline gene at one end, perhaps through a read error. This chain joins TRBV7-2 and TRBJ2-7; 7 nucleotides align to TRBD2. The CDR3 runs 16 residues. Germline-derived CDR1 and CDR2 are SGHTA and FQGNSA. The CDR3 sequence: CASSQDWSGRAYEQYF. The CDR3, as DNA: TGCGCCAGCAGCCAAGATTGGTCGGGGAGGGCCTACGAGCAGTACTTC.

This clonotype showed up just a few times. The chain carries TRBV29-1 and TRBJ2-7; 13 nucleotides line up with TRBD2. V lost 7 bases to trimming and J lost 7 bases; unmatched junction nucleotides: 16. Germline CDR1 is SQVTM and CDR2 is ANQGSEA. The CDR3 covers 16 residues. CDR3 sequence reads: CSARGLAGVSTGEQYF. CDR3 DNA: TGCAGCGCTCGAGGACTAGCGGGAGTAAGCACCGGGGAGCAGTACTTC.

This clonotype was observed at least ten times. In DNA form, the CDR3 reads TGTGCCAGCAGCGTAGGGTCTGATCAGCCCCAGCATTTT. Its translation: CASSVGSDQPQHF. The chain joins TRBV9 to TRBJ1-5, with D hard to call. The CDR3 is 13 amino acids. Trimming took off 0 bases at V and 5 bases at J, with 6 bases between the two ends. CDR1 and CDR2 (germline): SGDLS, YYNGEE.

CDR3 DNA sequence: TGCGCCAGCAGCCAAGTATCCAGGGGCGGTTACGAGCAGTACTTC. Residues: CASSQVSRGGYEQYF. The gene calls are TRBV4-3 and TRBJ2-7, with D maybe TRBD1 (6 bases). The CDR3 has 15 residues. Trimming left V 1 base short and J 4 bases short, with 14 bases between. CDR1 LGHNA and CDR2 YSLEER come from the germline V gene.

Remarks on this clonotype: A much larger clone differs from this one at a single base, so this may be a read error. The chain's CDR3 is CASSRRGQDLVGYTF. CDR3 sequence (DNA): TGTGCCAGCAGCCGCCGTGGACAGGACCTGGTTGGCTACACCTTC. The chain couples TRBV25-1 to TRBJ1-2; 7 bases line up with TRBD1. The CDR3 extends over 15 amino acids. CDR1 and CDR2 from the germline V gene are MGHDK and SYGVNS. With V trimmed by 6 bases and J by 7 bases, 14 bases remained unmatched.

As concerns this clonotype: Mismatch with germline at one junction end may stem from a read error. V and J are TRBV7-9 and TRBJ2-6, with D possibly called TRBD1 or TRBD2 (6 bases each). Germline loops: CDR1 SEHNR, CDR2 FQNEAQ (reference sequence). CDR3 length: 13 amino acids. CDR3: CASSSGALGTEAF. The CDR3 coding sequence is TGTGCCAGCAGCTCGGGGGCGTTGGGCACTGAAGCTTTC.

Many counts were recorded for this clonotype. The chain recombines TRBV7-2 with TRBJ1-2; 7 bases match TRBD1. V gave up 5 bases and J gave up 0 bases; unmatched junction bases: 6. The CDR3 is 15 residues long. Germline V lookup: CDR1 SGHTA, CDR2 FQGNSA. In DNA form, the CDR3 reads TGTGCCAGCAGCGGCAACAGGGGCGCTAACTATGGCTACACCTTC. It yields the protein CASSGNRGANYGYTF. Supplemented by reference TRBV7-2 and TRBJ1-2, the full variable domain reads GAGVSQSPSNKVTEKGKDVELRCDPISGHTALYWYRQSLGQGLEFLIYFQGNSAPDKSGLPSDRFSAERTGGSVSTLTIQRTQQEDSAVYLCASSGNRGANYGYTFGSGTRLTVV.